Described below is a single T cell receptor (beta chain) sequence and its context. The antigen remains undetermined. Scientists made TCR beta libraries using quantitative 5'-RACE with molecular barcodes. TCRdb recomputed calls from the 5' RACE reads with MiXCR, one row per CDR3 protein. In the table there are roughly 190,000 distinct CDR3 sequences, around 13% of which are singletons. The sample originates from a study of CD8 T cells in ankylosing spondylitis. This CDR3 is 16 amino acids long. The study, taken as a whole, reports: Reportedly, disease-linked clones are significantly enriched in ankylosing spondylitis patients' matched synovial fluid.

This receptor was identified in a male donor with ankylosing spondylitis or in good health (not recorded which). Sequencing was performed on blood, either unsorted or a sorted T cell fraction (not recorded which). This chain connects TRBV12-2 to TRBJ1-1. TRBV12-2 corresponds to a pseudogene. The CDR3 region is CASRLAPDGKNTEAFF. The CDR3 DNA reads as TGTGCAAGTCGCTTAGCACCAGACGGAAAAAACACTGAAGCTTTCTTT.